This T cell receptor (beta chain) was recovered during a study of blood T cell repertoires in COVID-19. Study details: Sites in the United States, Italy and Spain provided acute and convalescent COVID-19 samples. T cells, B-cell-depleted T cells, or PBMCs supplied cDNA or gDNA.

The table came from immunoSEQ multiplex PCR; TCRdb's copy has only in-frame clones and leaves some out. Seen here are approximately 120,000 clones, roughly 90% observed once, and the top ten hold about 19%. The CDR3 contains 15 residues. Germline CDR1 MNHEY, CDR2 SVGAGI. V was cut by 3 bases and J by 2 bases, with 14 bases left in between. The sequenced material came from peripheral blood. The sequence derives from a human donor with acute or convalescent COVID-19. The donor label of this sample is uncertain. The chain has TRBV6-5 and TRBJ2-7, with D possibly being TRBD2 (5 bases). The CDR3 region is CASSYSQNGAYEQYF. The CDR3 DNA sequence: TGTGCCAGCAGTTATAGCCAGAACGGGGCCTACGAGCAGTACTTC.